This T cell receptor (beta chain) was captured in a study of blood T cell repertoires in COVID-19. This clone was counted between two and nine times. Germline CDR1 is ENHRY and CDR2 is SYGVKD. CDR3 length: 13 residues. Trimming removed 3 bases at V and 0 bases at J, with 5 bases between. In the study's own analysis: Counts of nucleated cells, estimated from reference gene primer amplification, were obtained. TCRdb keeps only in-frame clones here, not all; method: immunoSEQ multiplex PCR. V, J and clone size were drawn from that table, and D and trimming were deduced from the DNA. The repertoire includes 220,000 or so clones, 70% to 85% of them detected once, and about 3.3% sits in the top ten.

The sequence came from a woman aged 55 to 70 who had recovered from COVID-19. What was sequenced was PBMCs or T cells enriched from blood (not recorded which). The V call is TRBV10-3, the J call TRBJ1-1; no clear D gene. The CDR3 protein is CAISETVNTEAFF. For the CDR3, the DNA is TGTGCCATCAGTGAAACAGTGAACACTGAAGCTTTCTTT.